This TCR beta chain was sequenced in a study of regulatory T cells in long-lasting Graves disease. The table lists this clonotype with many counts. From germline, CDR1 is SEHNR and CDR2 FQNEAQ (reference sequence). This CDR3 region has 16 residues. Trimming pared 5 bases from V and 7 bases from J, leaving 20 bases between. Building of the TCR beta libraries involved iRepertoire HTBI primers and Arm-PCR of CDR3 regions. Each CDR3 protein is one row after TCRdb ran MiXCR on the multiplex PCR reads. Of about 470,000 distinct CDR3 sequences in the sample, about 22% are singletons; the top ten hold more than 6%. Described time point: persistent/refractory GD, antithyroid drugs over 5 years with positive TRAb. Extracted RNA from PBMCs served as the source of the TCR library.

The source material was peripheral blood mononuclear cells (PBMCs), sampled when the disease was refractory, from a patient treated with antithyroid drugs. The clonotype was recovered from a female donor with Graves disease. The V call is TRBV7-9, the J call TRBJ2-2, with a weak D call TRBD1 (5 bases). The CDR3 DNA is TGTGCCAGCAGCGCAAGCATCAGATCTAGGGGCGGGGAGCTGTTTTTT. It encodes CASSASIRSRGGELFF.